A single sample is the source of the 22 T cell receptor beta chains below, sequenced in a study of post-analysis software for immune sequencing data. Study-wide results and limits: Patients carried a few TRBV segments more frequently than controls did, and TRBV5-6, TRBV5-1 and TRBV20-1 were among them.

Libraries were made from TCR beta cDNA, and they carried unique molecular identifiers. MiXCR, run by TCRdb on the PCR reads, gives a single entry per CDR3 protein. The sample lists roughly 410,000 distinct CDR3 sequences, about a third occurring once. No cognate antigen is known for these TCRs. The material sequenced was blood. The receptor set was obtained from a girl aged 5 to 17 with multiple sclerosis.

The chain is built from TRBV27 and TRBJ2-5; TRBD2 might be the D (6 bases). Per germline, CDR1 MNHEY and CDR2 SMNVEV (reference sequence). CDR3 length: 13 residues. V shed 6 bases and J shed 5 bases, with 13 bases lying between them. CDR3 in DNA: TGTGCCAGCAGCGCTAGCGCAGGGGAGACCCAGTACTTC. Translating gives CASSASAGETQYF.

The chain carries TRBV4-1 and TRBJ1-2; D possibly corresponds to TRBD1 (5 bases). Trimming removed 2 bases from V and 3 bases from J, with 13 bases in between. CDR1 and CDR2 from the germline V gene are MGHRA and YSYEKL. This CDR3 region has 15 residues. The CDR3 reads CASSQLMTADYGYTF. The DNA of the CDR3 is TGCGCCAGCAGCCAACTTATGACAGCAGACTATGGCTACACCTTC.

This clonotype was recorded a few times. The chain uses TRBV4-1 and TRBJ1-2; D might be TRBD1 (5 bases). The CDR3 loop spans 15 amino acids. With 3 bases removed from V and 7 bases from J, the gap between germline ends came to 18 bases. Germline lookup yields CDR1 MGHRA and CDR2 YSYEKL. CDR3 amino acids: CASSQEGRGEPGYTF. The DNA for the CDR3 is TGCGCCAGCAGCCAGGAGGGACGGGGGGAGCCTGGCTACACCTTC.

The chain joins TRBV7-2 to TRBJ2-1; weak D call: TRBD1 (6 bases). From germline, CDR1 is SGHTA and CDR2 FQGNSA. The CDR3 sequence is 12 residues long. Trimming removed 8 bases from V and 10 bases from J, with 15 bases in between. CDR3 sequence: CASGLFTGEQFF. The DNA for the CDR3 is TGTGCCAGCGGACTTTTTACAGGGGAGCAGTTCTTC.

The genes are TRBV4-1 and TRBJ2-3; D call uncertain. Germline loops: CDR1 MGHRA, CDR2 YSYEKL. V lost 1 base and J lost 5, with 7 bases in between. The CDR3 has 13 amino acids. The CDR3 protein is CASSQVEGDTQYF. The CDR3 DNA reads TGCGCCAGCAGCCAAGTGGAAGGAGATACGCAGTATTTT.

The V gene is TRBV2, the J gene TRBJ2-1, with TRBD2 matching over 9 bases. V lost 3 bases and J lost 5; bases outside the gene matches: 11. This CDR3 region has 17 residues. CDR1 is SNHLY, CDR2 FYNNEI, per germline. Written as DNA, the CDR3 is TGTGCCAGCAGTGAGGGGGCTTCAGCGGGGGGCCACAATGAGCAGTTCTTC. It codes for CASSEGASAGGHNEQFF.

J is TRBJ2-2 and V is TRBV20-1; maybe TRBD1 (6 bases). This CDR3 spans 14 amino acids. Germline V gives CDR1 DFQATT, CDR2 SNEGSKA (reference sequence). The V gene lost 5 bases and the J gene lost 2 bases, with 12 bases spanning the gap. CDR3 bases: TGCAGTGCTCTTCAGGGGATCAACACCGGGGAGCTGTTTTTT. Protein sequence: CSALQGINTGELFF.

The chain uses TRBV4-1 and TRBJ1-2, with TRBD1 matching over 10 bases. CDR3 size: 15 residues. V gave up 2 bases and J gave up 8 bases; unmatched junction bases: 8. The germline gives CDR1 MGHRA, CDR2 YSYEKL. CDR3: CASSQRDRGPGGYTF. DNA of the CDR3: TGCGCCAGCAGCCAACGAGACAGGGGGCCAGGGGGCTACACCTTC.

The V call is TRBV7-2, the J call TRBJ1-1, with TRBD1 matching 7 bases. This CDR3 comprises 14 residues. The germline CDR1 and CDR2 sequences are SGHTA and FQGNSA. V shed 6 bases and J 5 bases; nucleotides not matched to a gene: 9. CDR3 bases: TGTGCCAGCAGAGAGGACCACAGGGGAACTGAAGCTTTCTTT. It is translated as CASREDHRGTEAFF.

The rearrangement uses TRBV6-5 and TRBJ2-5; 7 bases align to TRBD2. After removal of 5 bases from V and 3 bases from J, the junction contained 9 bases not matched to a gene. Germline CDR1 is MNHEY and CDR2 is SVGAGI. The CDR3 spans 15 residues. In DNA form, the CDR3 reads TGTGCCAGCAGTCCCCGGTGGCTAGCGGAAGAGACCCAGTACTTC. Amino acids: CASSPRWLAEETQYF.

V is TRBV12-3 or TRBV12-4 and J is TRBJ2-7; TRBD2 matches at 8 bases. The CDR3 covers 13 residues. V was clipped by 7 bases and J by 4 bases; unmatched bases: 6. The DNA of the CDR3 is TGTGCCAGCAAAGGGACTAGAGGGTACGAGCAGTACTTC. This translates into CASKGTRGYEQYF.

The gene calls are TRBV13 and TRBJ2-2; a possible D gene is TRBD1 (5 bases). The CDR3 is 15 residues long. V dropped 4 bases and J dropped 5 bases, with 14 bases sitting between them. From germline, CDR1 is PRHDT and CDR2 FYEKMQ (reference sequence). CDR3 sequence: CASSSGQGATGELFF. For the CDR3, the DNA is TGTGCCAGCAGCTCCGGACAAGGTGCTACCGGGGAGCTGTTTTTT.

J is TRBJ2-5 and V is TRBV29-1, with 10 bases fitting TRBD1. The J call is doubtful: the DNA matches TRBJ2-7 better. Germline CDR1 and CDR2: SQVTM and ANQGSEA. The CDR3 loop spans 16 amino acids. CDR3 bases: TGCAGCGTTGAAGATGTGGCGGGACAGGGGTCCTACGAGCAGTACTTC. Translated: CSVEDVAGQGSYEQYF.

This clonotype occurred a few times. The chain employs TRBV13 and TRBJ2-1, with D perhaps matching TRBD1 or TRBD2 (6 bases each). This CDR3 has 19 residues. Germline assignment: CDR1 PRHDT and CDR2 FYEKMQ (reference sequence). Trimming shortened V by 6 bases and J by 1 base, and 25 bases separated the two germline ends. In nucleotides, the CDR3 is TGTGCCAGCAGGAGGACCTATAGACGGGGGCCCTCTTCCTACAATGAGCAGTTCTTC. Encoded protein: CASRRTYRRGPSSYNEQFF.

This clonotype was seen repeatedly, ten times or more. V usage is TRBV4-1 and J usage is TRBJ1-2; D is uncertain. This CDR3 is 15 amino acids long. The germline CDR1 and CDR2 sequences are MGHRA and YSYEKL. Trimming left V 0 bases short and J 0 bases short, with 8 bases between. The CDR3 loop reads CASSQEGQANYGYTF. The CDR3 bases are TGCGCCAGCAGCCAAGAGGGCCAGGCTAACTATGGCTACACCTTC.

The chain employs TRBV2 and TRBJ2-5; D is ambiguous. This CDR3 is 12 amino acids long. Trimming removed 6 bases from V and 5 bases from J, with 10 bases in between. Germline V lookup: CDR1 SNHLY, CDR2 FYNNEI. CDR3: CASRSTIETQYF. The CDR3 nucleotides are TGTGCCAGCAGGTCTACGATCGAGACCCAGTACTTC.

This chain joins TRBV20-1 and TRBJ2-7; D not certain. This CDR3 region has 13 residues. V lost 3 bases and J 0 bases, leaving 9 bases between the germline ends. CDR1 is DFQATT and CDR2 is SNEGSKA in the germline V gene (reference sequence). CDR3 bases: TGCAGTGCTAGGATGTATTCCTCCTACGAGCAGTACTTC. This codes for CSARMYSSYEQYF.

The chain joins TRBV15 to TRBJ2-1; no firm D call. The CDR3 is made up of 14 amino acids. Trimming took 0 bases from V and 8 from J, leaving 11 bases between them. Germline CDR1 is LNHNV and CDR2 is YYDKDF (reference sequence). The CDR3 coding sequence is TGTGCCACCAGCAGAGAGCTAGGGATTTATGAGCAGTTCTTC. The encoded protein is CATSRELGIYEQFF.

The rearrangement uses TRBV12-3 or TRBV12-4 and TRBJ1-2, with a weak D call TRBD1 (6 bases). V was shortened by 7 bases and J by 7 bases, with 16 bases between the two germline ends. There are 13 residues in the CDR3. CDR3 in amino acids: CASTLGGAFGYTF. In DNA form, the CDR3 reads TGTGCCAGCACCTTAGGGGGGGCGTTTGGCTACACCTTC.

This clonotype was counted a few times. The chain carries TRBV28 and TRBJ2-7; no definite D call. Trimming stripped 3 bases from V and 3 bases from J, with 9 bases between. Germline V gene lookup returns CDR1 MDHEN and CDR2 SYDVKM. This CDR3 contains 13 residues. CDR3 nucleotide sequence: TGTGCCAGCAGTTTTCACAGTCTCTACGAGCAGTACTTC. Its translation is CASSFHSLYEQYF.

V gene TRBV15 combines with J gene TRBJ2-7, with D hard to call. TRBJ2-5 explains the end of the DNA better; the J call may be wrong. Germline CDR1 LNHNV, CDR2 YYDKDF (reference sequence). The CDR3 sequence is 13 residues long. The CDR3 DNA reads TGTGCCACCAGCCTGAGACGAATGGAGACCCAGTACTTC. This sequence encodes CATSLRRMETQYF.

The chain uses TRBV3-1 and TRBJ2-7; 9 bases are a match to TRBD1. Per germline, CDR1 LGHDT and CDR2 YNNKEL (reference sequence). This CDR3 has 15 amino acids. V gave up 1 base and J gave up 1 base; unmatched junction bases: 2. The CDR3 coding sequence is TGTGCCAGCAGCCAAGGCGGGACAGGGTCCTACGAGCAGTACTTC. Translation: CASSQGGTGSYEQYF.